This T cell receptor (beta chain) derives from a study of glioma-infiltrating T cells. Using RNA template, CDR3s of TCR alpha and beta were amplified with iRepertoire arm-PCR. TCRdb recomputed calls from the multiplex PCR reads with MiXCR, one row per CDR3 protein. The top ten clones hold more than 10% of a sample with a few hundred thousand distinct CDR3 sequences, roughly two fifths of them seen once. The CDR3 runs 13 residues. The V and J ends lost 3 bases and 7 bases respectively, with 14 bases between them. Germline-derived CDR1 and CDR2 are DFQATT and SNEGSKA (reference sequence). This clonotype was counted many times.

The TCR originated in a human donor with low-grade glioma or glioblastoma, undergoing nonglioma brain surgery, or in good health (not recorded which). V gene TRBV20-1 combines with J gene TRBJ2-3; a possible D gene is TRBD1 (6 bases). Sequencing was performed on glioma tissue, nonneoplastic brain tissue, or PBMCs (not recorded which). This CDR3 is CSASSGVGNTQYF. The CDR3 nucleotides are TGCAGTGCTAGCTCAGGGGTCGGGAATACGCAGTATTTT.